The next 17 T cell receptor beta chains were all read from a single sample in a study of type 1 regulatory T cells. No antigen is known for these receptors. One entry per CDR3 protein, called by TCRdb with MiXCR from the reads. This table holds tens of thousands of distinct CDR3 sequences, around 62% found once. Sequencing was carried out using cultured non-Tr1 T cells, either the whole culture or a sorted T cell fraction (not recorded which). These receptors all stem from a human donor in good health.

CDR3 coding DNA: TGTGCCAGCAGTGATCAACAGGGGTACGAGCAGTACTTC. Translation gives CASSDQQGYEQYF. The V call is TRBV6-1, the J call TRBJ2-7; 7 nucleotides match TRBD1. Germline V lookup: CDR1 MNHNS, CDR2 SASEGT. Trimming removed 3 bases from V and 4 bases from J; junction bases left unmatched: 3. This CDR3 is 13 amino acids long.

This clonotype was found once. J is TRBJ1-1 and V is TRBV20-1; D gene unclear. The CDR3 has 14 amino acids. The ends were cut back, 1 base at V and 1 base at J, with 10 bases in the middle. The germline gives CDR1 DFQATT, CDR2 SNEGSKA (reference sequence). The CDR3 is CSARVNEKNTEAFF. CDR3 DNA sequence: TGCAGTGCTAGAGTGAATGAGAAGAACACTGAAGCTTTCTTT.

The chain employs TRBV19 and TRBJ1-1, with TRBD1 as a possible D gene (5 bases). This CDR3 comprises 13 residues. V lost 5 bases and J 4 bases, leaving 11 bases between the germline ends. The germline CDR1 and CDR2 sequences are LNHDA and SQIVND (reference sequence). The CDR3 loop reads CASSGQGGTEAFF. The CDR3 nucleotides are TGTGCCAGTAGTGGGCAGGGAGGCACTGAAGCTTTCTTT.

This chain connects TRBV20-1 to TRBJ2-7; D uncertain. V was clipped by 0 bases and J by 4 bases, with 10 bases between them. Germline V CDR1 and CDR2: DFQATT, SNEGSKA (reference sequence). The CDR3 spans 13 residues. The CDR3 DNA reads TGCAGTGCTAGAGAACCCCCAATGTACGAGCAGTACTTC. It codes for CSAREPPMYEQYF.

A few counts support this clonotype. V gene TRBV7-9 combines with J gene TRBJ2-5, with 10 positions matching TRBD1. V trimming: 5 bases; J trimming: 4 bases; junction bases outside the gene matches: 10. Germline V gene sequence: CDR1 SEHNR, CDR2 FQNEAQ (reference sequence). This CDR3 region has 16 residues. The CDR3 loop is CASSPRDRGPRETQYF. For the CDR3, the DNA is TGTGCCAGCAGCCCCAGGGACAGGGGTCCTCGAGAGACCCAGTACTTC. Drawing the rest from reference TRBV7-9 and TRBJ2-5, the complete variable domain is DTGVSQNPRHKITKRGQNVTFRCDPISEHNRLYWYRQTLGQGPEFLTYFQNEAQLEKSRLLSDRFSAERPKGSFSTLEIQRTEQGDSAMYLCASSPRDRGPRETQYFGPGTRLLVL.

Only a few counts were recorded for this clonotype. The junction departs from the called germline gene at one end, perhaps through a read error. V and J are TRBV20-1 and TRBJ1-5; D may be TRBD1 (6 bases). The CDR3 sequence is 17 residues long. Germline CDR1 reads DFQATT; CDR2 reads SNEGSKA (reference sequence). The CDR3 nucleotides read TGCAGTGCTAGAGATCCGTTGGGGGGCGGGAGCAGTCAGCCCCAGCATTTT. Its protein is CSARDPLGGGSSQPQHF.

The chain carries TRBV7-6 and TRBJ2-7; tentatively, D is TRBD2 (6 bases). Germline V gene lookup returns CDR1 SGHVS and CDR2 FNYEAQ. The CDR3 extends over 17 amino acids. Trimming removed 5 bases from V and 0 bases from J, with 20 bases in between. The CDR3 DNA sequence: TGTGCCAGCAGCCGCACCCCTTCGGGGCGGGACTCCTACGAGCAGTACTTC. It encodes CASSRTPSGRDSYEQYF.

J is TRBJ1-1 and V is TRBV12-3 or TRBV12-4, with 9 bases that match TRBD1. CDR3 length: 15 residues. Losses at the gene ends were 7 bases for V and 4 bases for J; bases not matched to a gene: 10. CDR3 nucleotide sequence: TGTGCCAGCAAAATTAGACAGGGGGGCTCCACTGAAGCTTTCTTT. Translated: CASKIRQGGSTEAFF.

This chain joins TRBV14 and TRBJ2-7, with D unresolved. CDR1 and CDR2 from the germline V gene are SGHDN and FVKESK. The V and J ends lost 0 bases and 1 base respectively, with 7 bases between them. The CDR3 length is 14 residues. The CDR3 DNA follows: TGTGCCAGCAGCCAAGATATCGGTTCCTACGAGCAGTACTTC. Translated, it gives CASSQDIGSYEQYF.

To note about this clonotype: In this CDR3 the conserved last residue, phenylalanine or tryptophan, is missing, so a read error is likely. This chain joins TRBV30 and TRBJ2-5, with 9 nucleotides matching TRBD2. Germline V gene sequence: CDR1 GTSNPN, CDR2 SVGIG (reference sequence). The trim removed 1 base at V and 5 bases at J, leaving 14 bases unmatched. The CDR3 is made up of 17 amino acids. The CDR3 coding sequence is TGTGCCTGGAGTGAACGCCGACTAGCGGTAACGCGGGAGACCCAGTACTCC. Its protein is CAWSERRLAVTRETQYS.

V and J are TRBV9 and TRBJ1-3; D is unresolved. This CDR3 contains 19 residues. Germline-derived CDR1 and CDR2 are SGDLS and YYNGEE. V gave up 3 bases and J gave up 0 bases, with 22 bases separating them. CDR3 residues: CASSALSGSSPSSGNTIYF. The CDR3 nucleotides are TGTGCCAGCAGCGCTCTATCCGGGTCAAGCCCGAGCTCTGGAAACACCATATATTTT.

The rearrangement uses TRBV27 and TRBJ2-6, with 11 positions matching TRBD1. CDR3 size: 16 residues. Trimming at V came to 4 bases and at J to 11 bases, leaving 10 bases not matched to a gene. Germline V gene sequence: CDR1 MNHEY, CDR2 SMNVEV (reference sequence). The CDR3 sequence: CASSYRGLGQGDVLTF. The CDR3 region has the DNA TGTGCCAGCAGTTACCGCGGCCTGGGACAGGGGGACGTCCTGACTTTC.

The chain couples TRBV4-2 to TRBJ2-3, with 14 bases that match TRBD2. The CDR3 is made up of 18 amino acids. With 5 bases clipped from V and 4 bases from J, the junction kept 11 bases outside the gene matches. Germline-derived CDR1 and CDR2 are LGHNA and YNFKEQ. The CDR3 coding sequence is TGTGCCAGCAGCGCTAGACTAGCGGGAGGGCCCTCAGCAGATACGCAGTATTTT. Its protein is CASSARLAGGPSADTQYF.

The V gene is TRBV27, the J gene TRBJ1-2; TRBD1 agrees at 9 bases. CDR1 is MNHEY and CDR2 is SMNVEV in the germline V gene (reference sequence). The V gene end was trimmed by 8 bases and the J gene end by 7 bases; junction bases not matched to a gene: 11. The CDR3 spans 14 residues. The CDR3 loop is CASGPGTGPSGYTF. CDR3 coding DNA: TGTGCCAGCGGACCCGGGACAGGGCCTTCTGGCTACACCTTC.

The V and J genes are TRBV6-5 and TRBJ1-2; perhaps TRBD1 as D (6 bases). V lost 2 bases and J lost 8, with 15 bases in between. This CDR3 has 14 amino acids. Per germline, CDR1 MNHEY and CDR2 SVGAGI. CDR3 in DNA: TGTGCCAGCAGTTACGGGTTTGGGGGGCTCGGCTACACCTTC. This codes for CASSYGFGGLGYTF.

The chain links TRBV20-1 to TRBJ2-1; D is perhaps TRBD1 or TRBD2 (6 bases each). The length of the CDR3 is 12 residues. The ends were cut back, 6 bases at V and 5 bases at J, with 11 bases in the middle. Per germline, CDR1 DFQATT and CDR2 SNEGSKA (reference sequence). In DNA form, the CDR3 reads TGCAGTGCAGGGGGGCGCCACAATGAGCAGTTCTTC. It specifies CSAGGRHNEQFF.

About this clonotype itself: The junction and the germline gene differ at one end; a read error may be behind it. This chain connects TRBV5-1 to TRBJ1-2; tentatively, D is TRBD1 (5 bases). This CDR3 is built from 14 residues. Per the germline V gene, CDR1 is SGHRS and CDR2 is YFSETQ. CDR3 loop: CASSPSGTVNGHTF. DNA of the CDR3: TGCGCCAGCAGCCCGTCCGGGACCGTCAATGGCCACACCTTC.